Listed here is a single T cell receptor (beta chain). The antigen is undetermined. These data originate in a study of cytomegalovirus exposure and HLA in healthy donors. Study findings and constraints: Indistinguishable V segments, including TRBV6-2 and TRBV6-3, were excluded.

With 60 Vbeta and 13 Jbeta primers, the PCR was carried out. Assay used: immunoSEQ multiplex PCR; TCRdb lists only in-frame clones, some missing. The sample has 200,000 or so clones; 70% to 85% are singletons. V shed 0 bases and J 11 bases; nucleotides not matched to a gene: 10. There are 17 residues in the CDR3. Germline values: CDR1 SGHDT, CDR2 YYEEEE. The chain is built from TRBV5-6 and TRBJ2-2; 13 positions agree with TRBD2. Sequences were obtained from PBMCs. The receptor comes from a boy aged 2-15 years in good health and CMV-seronegative. The CDR3 loop is CASSLEGLAGYRGELFF. CDR3 in DNA: TGTGCCAGCAGCTTGGAGGGACTAGCGGGGTACCGGGGAGAGCTGTTTTTT.